This T cell receptor (beta chain) came from a study of T cell clonality in common variable immunodeficiency. Study results and caveats: Shared TCRbeta clones were fewer between CVID subjects than controls.

The repertoire was sequenced with immunoSEQ multiplex PCR; TCRdb's copy has only in-frame clones and lacks some. Captured here are about 60,000 clones, none seen once; the top ten comprise 1.6%. This clone was counted ten times or more. Its antigen remains unknown. The sequence derives from a person aged 18-69 years in good health. The sample taken for sequencing was peripheral blood mononuclear cells.

CDR3 DNA (partial): TGCGCCAGCAGCTTGGTACTAGCGGGAGGGCCTGCTGGGGCCAACGTC. Protein sequence: CASSLVLAGGPAGANV. The whole CDR3 is CASSLVLAGGPAGANVLTF. The chain has TRBV5-1 and TRBJ2-6; TRBD2 matches 13 bases. With the read ending 3 residues before the CDR3 end, the germline J gene is used to fill in that end. Germline CDR1 SGHRS, CDR2 YFSETQ. V shed 0 bases, J shed 2 bases, and the junction held 5 bases outside the gene matches. This CDR3 has 19 amino acids.